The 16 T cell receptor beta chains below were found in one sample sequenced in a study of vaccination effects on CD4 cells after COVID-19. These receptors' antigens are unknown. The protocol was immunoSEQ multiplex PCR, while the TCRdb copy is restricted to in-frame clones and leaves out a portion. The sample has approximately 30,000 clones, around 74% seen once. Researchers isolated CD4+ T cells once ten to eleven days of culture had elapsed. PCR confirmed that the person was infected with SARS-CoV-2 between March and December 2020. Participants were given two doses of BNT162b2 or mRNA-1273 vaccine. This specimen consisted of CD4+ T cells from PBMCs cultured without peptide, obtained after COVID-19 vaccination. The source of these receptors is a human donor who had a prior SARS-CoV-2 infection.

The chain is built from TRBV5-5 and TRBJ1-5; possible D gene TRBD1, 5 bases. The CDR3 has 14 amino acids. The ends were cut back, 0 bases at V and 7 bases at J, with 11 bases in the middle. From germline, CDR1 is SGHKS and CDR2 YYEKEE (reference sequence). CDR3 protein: CASSLDSGDQPQHF. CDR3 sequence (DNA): TGTGCCAGCAGCTTGGATTCCGGGGACCAGCCCCAGCATTTT.

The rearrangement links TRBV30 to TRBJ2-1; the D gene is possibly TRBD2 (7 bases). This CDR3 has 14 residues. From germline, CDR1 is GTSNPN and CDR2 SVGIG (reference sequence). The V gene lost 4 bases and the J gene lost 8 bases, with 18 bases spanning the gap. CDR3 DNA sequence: TGTGCCTGGAATGGGGGCGGGAGCTCCGATGAGCAGTTCTTC. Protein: CAWNGGGSSDEQFF.

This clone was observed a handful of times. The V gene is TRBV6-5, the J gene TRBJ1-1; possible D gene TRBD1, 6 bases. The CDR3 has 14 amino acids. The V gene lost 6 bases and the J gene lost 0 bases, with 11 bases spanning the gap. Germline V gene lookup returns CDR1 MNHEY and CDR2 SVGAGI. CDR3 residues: CASRDRSMNTEAFF. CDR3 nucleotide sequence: TGTGCCAGCAGGGACAGAAGTATGAACACTGAAGCTTTCTTT.

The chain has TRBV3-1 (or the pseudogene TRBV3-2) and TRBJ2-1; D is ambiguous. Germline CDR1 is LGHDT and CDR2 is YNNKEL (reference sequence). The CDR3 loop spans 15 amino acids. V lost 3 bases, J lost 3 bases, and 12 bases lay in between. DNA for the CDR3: TGTGCCAGCAGCCACATCTTCTTAAGCTACAATGAGCAGTTCTTC. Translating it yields CASSHIFLSYNEQFF.

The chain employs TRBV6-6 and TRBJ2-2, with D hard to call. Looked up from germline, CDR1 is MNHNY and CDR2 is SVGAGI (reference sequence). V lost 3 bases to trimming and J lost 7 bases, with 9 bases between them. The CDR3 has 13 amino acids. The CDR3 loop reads CASSYWAIGELFF. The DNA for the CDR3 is TGTGCCAGCAGTTATTGGGCGATCGGGGAGCTGTTTTTT.

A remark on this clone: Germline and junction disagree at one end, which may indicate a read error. In DNA, the CDR3 is TGTGCCAGCAGTTACTCGATATTTGCCTCCGAGATCCAGTACTTC. Amino acids: CASSYSIFASEIQYF. This rearrangement joins TRBV6-2 or TRBV6-3 to TRBJ2-5; unclear D gene. In germline, CDR1 is MNHEY, CDR2 SVGEGT. The CDR3 is 15 residues long.

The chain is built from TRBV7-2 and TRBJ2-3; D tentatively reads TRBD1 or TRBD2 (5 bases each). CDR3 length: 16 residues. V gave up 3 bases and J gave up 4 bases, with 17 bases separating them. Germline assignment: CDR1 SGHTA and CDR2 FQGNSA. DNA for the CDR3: TGTGCCAGCAGCTTTAGTGGGGGAAGTAGTGCAGATACGCAGTATTTT. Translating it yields CASSFSGGSSADTQYF.

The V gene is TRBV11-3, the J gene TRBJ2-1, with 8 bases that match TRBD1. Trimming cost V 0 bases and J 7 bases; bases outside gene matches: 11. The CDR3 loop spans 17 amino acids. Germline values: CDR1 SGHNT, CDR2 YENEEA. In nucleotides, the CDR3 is TGTGCCAGCAGCTTAGAACCCGACAGGGGAGATGTGAATGAGCAGTTCTTC. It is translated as CASSLEPDRGDVNEQFF.

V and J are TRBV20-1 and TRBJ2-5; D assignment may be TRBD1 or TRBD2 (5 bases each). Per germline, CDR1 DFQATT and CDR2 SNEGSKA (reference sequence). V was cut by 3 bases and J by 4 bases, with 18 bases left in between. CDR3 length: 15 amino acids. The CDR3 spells CSASSRQGGGETQYF. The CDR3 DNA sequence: TGCAGTGCTAGTTCCCGTCAGGGTGGGGGAGAGACCCAGTACTTC.

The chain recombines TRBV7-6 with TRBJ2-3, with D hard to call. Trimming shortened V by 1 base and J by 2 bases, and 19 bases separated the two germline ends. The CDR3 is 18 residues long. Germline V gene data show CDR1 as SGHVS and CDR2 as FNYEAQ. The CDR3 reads CASSLGAWNNYYTDTQYF. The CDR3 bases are TGTGCCAGCAGCTTAGGGGCGTGGAACAACTACTACACAGATACGCAGTATTTT.

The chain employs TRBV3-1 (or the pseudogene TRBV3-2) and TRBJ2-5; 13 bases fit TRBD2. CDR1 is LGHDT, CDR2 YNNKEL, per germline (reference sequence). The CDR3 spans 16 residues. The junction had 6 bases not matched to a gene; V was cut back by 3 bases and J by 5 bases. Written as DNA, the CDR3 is TGTGCCAGCAGCCACGGACTAGCGGGAGCCGGTGAGACCCAGTACTTC. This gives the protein CASSHGLAGAGETQYF.

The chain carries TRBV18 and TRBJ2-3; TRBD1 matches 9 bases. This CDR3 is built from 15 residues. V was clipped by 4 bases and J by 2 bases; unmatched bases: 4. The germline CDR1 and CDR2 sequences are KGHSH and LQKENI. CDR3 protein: CASSHRGRNTDTQYF. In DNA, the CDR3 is TGTGCCAGCTCACACAGGGGGCGAAACACAGATACGCAGTATTTT.

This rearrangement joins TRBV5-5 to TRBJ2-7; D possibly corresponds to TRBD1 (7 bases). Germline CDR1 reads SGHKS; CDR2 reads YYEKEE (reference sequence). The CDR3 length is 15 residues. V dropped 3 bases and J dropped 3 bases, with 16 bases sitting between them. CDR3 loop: CASSSGGSENYEQYF. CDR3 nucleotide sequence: TGTGCCAGCAGCTCAGGGGGGTCCGAAAACTACGAGCAGTACTTC.

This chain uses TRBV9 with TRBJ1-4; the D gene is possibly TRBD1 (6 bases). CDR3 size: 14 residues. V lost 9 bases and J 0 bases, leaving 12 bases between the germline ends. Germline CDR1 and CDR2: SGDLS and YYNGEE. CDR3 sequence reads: CATSEGATNEKLFF. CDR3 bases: TGTGCCACCTCCGAGGGGGCAACTAATGAAAAACTGTTTTTT.

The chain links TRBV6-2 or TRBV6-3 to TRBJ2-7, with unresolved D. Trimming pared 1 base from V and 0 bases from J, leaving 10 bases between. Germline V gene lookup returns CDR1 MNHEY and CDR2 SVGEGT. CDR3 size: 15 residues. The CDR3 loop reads CASSYWAKSSYEQYF. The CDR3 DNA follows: TGTGCCAGCAGTTACTGGGCGAAGAGCTCCTACGAGCAGTACTTC.

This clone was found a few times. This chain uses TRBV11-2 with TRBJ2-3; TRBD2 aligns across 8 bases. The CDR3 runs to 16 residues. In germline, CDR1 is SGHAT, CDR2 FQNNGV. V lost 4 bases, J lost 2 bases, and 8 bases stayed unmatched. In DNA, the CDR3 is TGTGCCAGCAGCTCCTTAGCGGGGCACACCACAGATACGCAGTATTTT. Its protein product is CASSSLAGHTTDTQYF.